Each of the 23 T cell receptor beta chains below was sequenced from the same sample in a study of cytomegalovirus exposure and HLA in healthy donors. Profiling relied on immunoSEQ multiplex PCR, and the TCRdb table lists in-frame clones only, not all of them. The sample holds 200,000 or so clones, more than 65% seen once. The sample taken for sequencing was PBMCs. These receptor sequences come from a woman between 25 and 40 years old in good health and CMV-seropositive.

This chain joins TRBV5-1 and TRBJ2-1; 15 nucleotides align to TRBD2. This CDR3 contains 17 residues. The V and J ends lost 0 bases and 8 bases, in that order; junction bases with no gene match: 6. Germline CDR1 and CDR2: SGHRS and YFSETQ. The CDR3, as DNA: TGCGCCAGCAGCTTGGTCGGACTAGCGGGAGGGCCGGATGAGCAGTTCTTC. It encodes CASSLVGLAGGPDEQFF.

This sequence joins TRBV6-5 and TRBJ2-4; 7 nucleotides match TRBD1. This CDR3 comprises 15 residues. V shed 6 bases, J shed 6 bases, and the junction held 11 bases outside the gene matches. CDR1 MNHEY and CDR2 SVGAGI come from the germline V gene. This chain's CDR3 is CASSFTRQGLNIQYF. CDR3 sequence (DNA): TGTGCCAGCAGCTTTACTCGACAGGGATTAAACATTCAGTACTTC.

This clone appeared a few times. The chain employs TRBV28 and TRBJ1-2; 9 positions agree with TRBD1. CDR3 length: 12 residues. Germline-derived CDR1 and CDR2 are MDHEN and SYDVKM. The junction had 1 base not matched to a gene; V was cut back by 11 bases and J by 0 bases. CDR3 sequence reads: CAGQGPNYGYTF. The CDR3 bases are TGTGCCGGACAGGGGCCTAACTATGGCTACACCTTC.

The chain employs TRBV5-1 and TRBJ1-1; unclear D gene. CDR3 length: 14 amino acids. Germline V lookup: CDR1 SGHRS, CDR2 YFSETQ. V lost 0 bases to trimming and J lost 2 bases, with 8 bases between them. The CDR3 nucleotides read TGCGCCAGCAGCTTGGTGGCCAGAAACACTGAAGCTTTCTTT. This sequence encodes CASSLVARNTEAFF.

The chain combines TRBV9 with TRBJ1-1, with unresolved D. This CDR3 is built from 15 residues. V gave up 0 bases and J gave up 0 bases, with 9 bases separating them. Germline V gene lookup returns CDR1 SGDLS and CDR2 YYNGEE. The CDR3 sequence: CASSVDGQVNTEAFF. The CDR3 nucleotides read TGTGCCAGCAGCGTAGATGGTCAGGTGAACACTGAAGCTTTCTTT.

V and J are TRBV7-2 and TRBJ1-5; no definite D call. V shed 6 bases and J shed 4 bases, with 7 bases lying between them. There are 12 residues in the CDR3. Germline V gives CDR1 SGHTA, CDR2 FQGNSA. Written as DNA, the CDR3 is TGTGCCAGCAGTCTAGGAAATCAGCCCCAGCATTTT. It specifies CASSLGNQPQHF. Together with reference TRBV7-2 and TRBJ1-5, the CDR3 gives the full variable domain: GAGVSQSPSNKVTEKGKDVELRCDPISGHTALYWYRQSLGQGLEFLIYFQGNSAPDKSGLPSDRFSAERTGGSVSTLTIQRTQQEDSAVYLCASSLGNQPQHFGDGTRLSIL.

The gene calls are TRBV27 and TRBJ1-2; D is uncertain. From germline, CDR1 is MNHEY and CDR2 SMNVEV (reference sequence). The CDR3 has 14 amino acids. Trimming pared 3 bases from V and 0 bases from J, leaving 8 bases between. For the CDR3, the DNA is TGTGCCAGCAGTTTGCGAGGGCCTAACTATGGCTACACCTTC. Its translation: CASSLRGPNYGYTF.

This sequence joins TRBV5-6 and TRBJ2-7; the D is unclear. Germline values: CDR1 SGHDT, CDR2 YYEEEE. V was pared by 4 bases and J by 3 bases, with 8 bases between. There are 12 residues in the CDR3. The chain's CDR3 is CASSADNYEQYF. DNA for the CDR3: TGTGCCAGCAGCGCCGACAACTACGAGCAGTACTTC.

This chain uses TRBV18 with TRBJ1-5; D not certain. The CDR3 has 15 residues. V lost 2 bases and J 1 base, leaving 9 bases between the germline ends. Germline values: CDR1 KGHSH, CDR2 LQKENI. CDR3 DNA sequence: TGTGCCAGCTCACCAAGAGAACCGAGCAATCAGCCCCAGCATTTT. Residues: CASSPREPSNQPQHF.

The V gene is TRBV6-1, the J gene TRBJ2-3; 10 bases map to TRBD2. The CDR3 runs to 16 residues. The junction had 5 bases not matched to a gene; V was cut back by 4 bases and J by 1 base. CDR1 and CDR2 (germline): MNHNS, SASEGT. The CDR3 coding sequence is TGTGCCAGCAGTGGGAGAAGCGGGGGGGGCACAGATACGCAGTATTTT. Translated: CASSGRSGGGTDTQYF.

V gene TRBV6-5 combines with J gene TRBJ1-2; 9 bases align to TRBD1. The CDR3 is made up of 14 amino acids. CDR1 is MNHEY, CDR2 SVGAGI, per germline. V dropped 7 bases and J dropped 5; count of bases not matched to a gene: 8. Here the CDR3 reads CASTPSGTGYGYTF. The CDR3 DNA reads TGTGCCAGCACCCCATCCGGGACAGGGTATGGCTACACCTTC.

This chain uses TRBV30 with TRBJ2-5; tentatively, D is TRBD2 (5 bases). V was shortened by 3 bases and J by 5 bases, with 19 bases between the two germline ends. The CDR3 runs 15 residues. Germline V gene data show CDR1 as GTSNPN and CDR2 as SVGIG (reference sequence). DNA for the CDR3: TGTGCCTGGAGCCACGGACTGACCTGGAGTGAGACCCAGTACTTC. It encodes CAWSHGLTWSETQYF. The variable domain in full, with the rest retrieved from reference TRBV30 and TRBJ2-5, is SQTIHQWPATLVQPVGSPLSLECTVEGTSNPNLYWYRQAAGRGLQLLFYSVGIGQISSEVPQNLSASRPQDRQFILSSKKLLLSDSGFYLCAWSHGLTWSETQYFGPGTRLLVL.

The chain recombines TRBV30 with TRBJ1-5; D may be TRBD1 (6 bases). The CDR3 extends over 12 amino acids. V was trimmed by 0 bases and J by 6 bases, leaving 6 bases between them. CDR1 and CDR2 from the germline V gene are GTSNPN and SVGIG (reference sequence). CDR3 amino acids: CAWSVQGQPQHF. The CDR3 nucleotides are TGTGCCTGGAGTGTACAGGGTCAGCCCCAGCATTTT.

The chain links TRBV6-1 to TRBJ2-5, with D unresolved. V was trimmed by 2 bases and J by 3 bases, leaving 4 bases between them. CDR3 length: 12 amino acids. CDR1 MNHNS and CDR2 SASEGT come from the germline V gene. The CDR3 here is CASSEIKETQYF. CDR3 DNA sequence: TGTGCCAGCAGTGAAATAAAAGAGACCCAGTACTTC.

This sequence joins TRBV18 and TRBJ2-3, with TRBD2 identical over 13 bases. This CDR3 has 18 residues. V dropped 2 bases and J dropped 3; count of bases not matched to a gene: 8. Germline V gene lookup returns CDR1 KGHSH and CDR2 LQKENI. The CDR3 sequence: CASSPINGLAGDTDTQYF. For the CDR3, the DNA is TGTGCCAGCTCACCAATTAATGGACTAGCGGGAGATACAGATACGCAGTATTTT.

The CDR3 DNA sequence: TGTGCCATCCACGCAGGGGGTTCAGGGGGGACTGAAGCTTTCTTT. It is translated as CAIHAGGSGGTEAFF. The chain recombines TRBV10-3 with TRBJ1-1; TRBD1 agrees at 7 bases. Germline CDR1 and CDR2: ENHRY and SYGVKD. This CDR3 region has 15 residues. J was trimmed by 5 bases and V by 8 bases; bases with no gene match: 14.

V is TRBV2 and J is TRBJ1-2, with 8 bases lining up with TRBD1. Looked up from germline, CDR1 is SNHLY and CDR2 is FYNNEI. The CDR3 contains 14 residues. V lost 8 bases to trimming and J lost 7 bases; unmatched junction nucleotides: 12. The DNA of the CDR3 is TGTGCCAGCGGGGCAGGGGGCGGCCCGGCTGGCTACACCTTC. This encodes CASGAGGGPAGYTF.

The V call is TRBV27, the J call TRBJ1-5; maybe TRBD1 (6 bases). Trimming took 1 base from V and 1 from J, leaving 14 bases between them. The CDR3 extends over 17 amino acids. Looked up from germline, CDR1 is MNHEY and CDR2 is SMNVEV (reference sequence). DNA for the CDR3: TGTGCCAGCAGTTTATGGGGCCTCCAGGGGAGCAATCAGCCCCAGCATTTT. This gives the protein CASSLWGLQGSNQPQHF.

The genes are TRBV6-1 and TRBJ2-7; TRBD1 matches 7 bases. Trimming took 8 bases from V and 6 from J; bases not matched to a gene: 7. Germline CDR1 and CDR2: MNHNS and SASEGT. This CDR3 is built from 12 residues. CDR3 in DNA: TGTGCCAGCTCTCACTACAGGGGCGAGCAGTACTTC. Translation: CASSHYRGEQYF.

The chain links TRBV29-1 to TRBJ2-5, with 7 bases that match TRBD2. Per germline, CDR1 SQVTM and CDR2 ANQGSEA. There are 15 residues in the CDR3. V was pared by 0 bases and J by 0 bases, with 4 bases of the junction left unmatched. In DNA, the CDR3 is TGCAGCGTTGAAGATAGGCGGGAGAACCAAGAGACCCAGTACTTC. This encodes CSVEDRRENQETQYF.

The V call is TRBV28, the J call TRBJ2-3; the match to TRBD2 covers 11 bases. This CDR3 spans 16 amino acids. V shed 5 bases, J shed 10 bases, and the junction held 14 bases outside the gene matches. CDR1 is MDHEN and CDR2 is SYDVKM in the germline V gene. This CDR3 is CASSRAGTSGILAQYF. The CDR3 DNA reads TGTGCCAGCAGTCGCGCCGGGACTAGCGGAATCCTCGCGCAGTATTTT.

The CDR3 here is CASSLRRLGSYEQYF. CDR3 coding DNA: TGTGCCAGCAGCTTAAGGAGGTTGGGTTCCTACGAGCAGTACTTC. The J gene is TRBJ2-7, the V gene TRBV11-2, with a possible D match to TRBD2 (5 bases). CDR3 length: 15 residues. With 2 bases removed from V and 1 base from J, the gap between germline ends came to 12 bases. Germline CDR1 and CDR2: SGHAT and FQNNGV.

The gene calls are TRBV6-1 and TRBJ2-1, with 9 bases that match TRBD2. Germline-derived CDR1 and CDR2 are MNHNS and SASEGT. The ends lost 6 bases at V and 3 bases at J; junction bases unmatched: 3. The CDR3 extends over 14 amino acids. CDR3 DNA: TGTGCCAGCAGGCCTAGCGGGGACTACAATGAGCAGTTCTTC. Amino acid sequence: CASRPSGDYNEQFF.